The 2 T cell receptor beta chains given below trace back to one sample, sequenced in a study of prognosis after radiotherapy for stage I lung cancer. Two-round multiplex PCR on genomic DNA was the method by which TCR beta CDR3 was amplified. The first round of PCR was done with primers that matched each TRBV and TRBJ gene. TCRdb re-analysed the multiplex PCR reads in MiXCR, keeping a single row per CDR3 protein. Of more than 15,000 distinct CDR3 sequences in the sample, around 31% were seen once. The specimen comprised PBMCs, sampled before or after stereotactic body radiation therapy (not recorded which). These receptors were obtained from a donor over 45 with non-small cell lung cancer.

To note about this clonotype: One base away lies a much larger clone, so this may be a sequencing read error. The chain has TRBV6-2 or TRBV6-3 and TRBJ1-1; no reliable D call. Germline CDR1 reads MNHEY; CDR2 reads SVGEGT. The CDR3 runs to 13 residues. V was clipped by 1 base and J by 3 bases, with 6 bases between them. CDR3 DNA: TGTGCCAGCAGTTACTTAATGGACACTGAAGCTTTCTTT. Encoded protein: CASSYLMDTEAFF.

A word on this clonotype: A junction boundary mismatches the germline segment, possibly from a read error. The chain combines TRBV28 with TRBJ1-5; D ambiguous. The CDR3 has 14 amino acids. Per germline, CDR1 MDHEN and CDR2 SYDVKM. CDR3 bases: TGTGCCAGCGGTTTAACCTATAGCAATAAGCCCCAGCATTTT. Amino acids: CASGLTYSNKPQHF.